This T cell receptor beta chain originates from a study of technical replicates of blood from a handful of donors. Using immunoSEQ multiplex PCR, the repertoire was profiled, and TCRdb retains in-frame clones only, with some absent. The data show tens of thousands of clones, around 94% seen once. J was trimmed by 4 bases and V by 6 bases; bases with no gene match: 5. This CDR3 is built from 15 residues. The receptor comes from a human donor in good health. The chain couples TRBV6-7 to TRBJ2-3, with 12 nucleotides matching TRBD2. TRBV6-7 is identified as an open reading frame with a role that is uncertain. The sample comprised T cells isolated from PBMCs. The CDR3 is CASRSTSGSADTQYF. CDR3 in DNA: TGTGCCAGCAGGTCGACTAGCGGGAGTGCAGATACGCAGTATTTT.